This T cell receptor (beta chain) was profiled in a study of blood T cells in healthy people across ages. General study findings and limits: TCR beta diversity tracked closely with naive T cell percentage. Shifts in expanded clonotypes may have been confounded by donor CMV status, which was unknown.

The CDR3 runs to 12 residues. Trimming pared 9 bases from V and 4 bases from J, leaving 10 bases between. Germline V lookup: CDR1 LNHDA, CDR2 SQIVND (reference sequence). A J-beta primer mix and a sample-barcoded 5' primer were used in a second PCR of about 7 to 11 cycles. Each cDNA molecule was tagged by a template-switch adaptor that had 12 random nucleotides. TCRdb processed the 5' RACE reads anew with MiXCR; each CDR3 protein has one entry. The sample carries about 1.5 million distinct CDR3 sequences, approximately 43% recorded once. Comments on this clonotype: The antigen remains unidentified.

The specimen sequenced was blood. This chain connects TRBV19 to TRBJ1-5, with D unresolved. This receptor was identified in a young woman in good health. The CDR3 reads CARKKKNQPQHF. CDR3 nucleotides: TGTGCCAGAAAGAAGAAAAATCAGCCCCAGCATTTT.